This TCR beta chain was observed in a study of blood T cell repertoires in COVID-19. Overall study context: Specimens from acute and convalescent COVID-19 originated in the United States, Italy and Spain. Sources were T cells, B-cell-depleted T cells, or PBMCs; the material itself was cDNA or gDNA.

Original handling: It was from reference gene primer amplification that nucleated cell counts were estimated. Some clones are missing from TCRdb's copy, which holds only in-frame ones; the method was immunoSEQ multiplex PCR. V and J calls and clone size follow that table, whereas D and trimming were derived from the DNA. The sample records approximately 35,000 clones, 88% being singletons. Germline lookup yields CDR1 KGHSH and CDR2 LQKENI. CDR3 length: 13 residues. V shed 5 bases and J 7 bases; nucleotides not matched to a gene: 6. This sequence was found in a human donor in a cohort sampled during active COVID-19. Source material: peripheral blood. The J gene is TRBJ2-3, the V gene TRBV18; 7 bases match TRBD1. The CDR3 nucleotides are TGTGCCAGCTCATCAACAGGGGCAAATACGCAGTATTTT. It translates to CASSSTGANTQYF.